This entry features one T cell receptor (beta chain) sequence. Every donor provided approximately 10 milliliters of peripheral blood. V was trimmed by 1 base and J by 5 bases, leaving 14 bases between them. Germline V lookup: CDR1 MGHRA, CDR2 YSYEKL. The CDR3 extends over 15 amino acids. This sample was included in a study of blood T cells in healthy people across ages. The use of a sample-barcoded 5' primer and a J-beta primer mix characterized a second PCR of roughly 6 to 11 cycles. Template switching added a 12-random-nucleotide identifier to every cDNA molecule. MiXCR, applied by TCRdb to the 5' RACE reads, yields one record per CDR3 protein. This table holds 1.5 million to 2 million distinct CDR3 sequences, 49% found once.

Sequenced: blood. This rearrangement joins TRBV4-1 to TRBJ2-5; D might be TRBD2 (5 bases). This sequence was found in a woman aged 40 to 50 in good health. CDR3 protein: CASSQGETSVETQYF. The CDR3 DNA reads as TGCGCCAGCAGCCAAGGCGAAACTAGTGTGGAGACCCAGTACTTC.